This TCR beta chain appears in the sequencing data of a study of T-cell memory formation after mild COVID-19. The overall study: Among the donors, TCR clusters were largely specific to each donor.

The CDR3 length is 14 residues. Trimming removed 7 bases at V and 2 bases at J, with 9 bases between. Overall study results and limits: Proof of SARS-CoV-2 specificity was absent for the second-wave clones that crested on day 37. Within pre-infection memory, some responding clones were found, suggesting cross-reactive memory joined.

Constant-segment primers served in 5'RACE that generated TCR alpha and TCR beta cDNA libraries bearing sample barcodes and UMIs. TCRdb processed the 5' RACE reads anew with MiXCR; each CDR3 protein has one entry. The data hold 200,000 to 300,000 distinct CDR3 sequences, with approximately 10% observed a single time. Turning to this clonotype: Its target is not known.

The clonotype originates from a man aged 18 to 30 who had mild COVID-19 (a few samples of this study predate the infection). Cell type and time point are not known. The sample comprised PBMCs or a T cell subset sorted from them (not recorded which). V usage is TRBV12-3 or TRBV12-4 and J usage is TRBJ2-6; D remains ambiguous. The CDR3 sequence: CASTKTPGANVLTF. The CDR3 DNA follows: TGTGCCAGCACCAAGACCCCTGGGGCCAACGTCCTGACTTTC.